The 24 T cell receptor beta chains listed next were all sequenced from one sample in a study of T-cell memory formation after mild COVID-19. MiXCR, applied by TCRdb to the 5' RACE reads, yields one record per CDR3 protein. The sample includes roughly 550,000 distinct CDR3 sequences, about 20% of them seen just once. Sequencing was performed on PBMCs or a T cell subset sorted from them (not recorded which). Every receptor here comes from an adult woman who had mild COVID-19 (a few samples of this study predate the infection). Cell type and time point are not known.

This clonotype was seen more than once but under ten times. V and J are TRBV7-8 and TRBJ2-7, with D possibly TRBD2 on 5 matching bases. Trimming took off 4 bases at V and 0 bases at J, with 16 bases between the two ends. Germline CDR1 is SGHVS and CDR2 is FQNEAQ. CDR3 length: 16 amino acids. The CDR3 DNA reads TGTGCCAGCAGCTCAAAGAGGACTTCCTTCTCCTACGAGCAGTACTTC. Translation gives CASSSKRTSFSYEQYF.

The chain carries TRBV5-4 and TRBJ2-5, with 8 bases matching TRBD1. CDR1 and CDR2 (germline): SGHNT, YYREEE (reference sequence). V dropped 4 bases and J dropped 3; count of bases not matched to a gene: 8. The length of the CDR3 is 15 residues. The chain's CDR3 is CASSKHTDREETQYF. The CDR3 DNA sequence: TGTGCCAGCAGCAAACATACGGACAGGGAAGAGACCCAGTACTTC.

The CDR3 DNA is TGTGCCAGTGACAGGGCAGGAAGCGGCTACACCTTC. This sequence encodes CASDRAGSGYTF. The gene calls are TRBV19 and TRBJ1-2; 7 bases map to TRBD1. Trimming took 8 bases from V and 8 from J; bases not matched to a gene: 8. Germline CDR1 is LNHDA and CDR2 is SQIVND (reference sequence). The CDR3 is 12 residues long.

A few counts support this clonotype. The rearrangement uses TRBV7-6 and TRBJ2-2, with unresolved D. The CDR3 has 12 residues. The V end lost 7 bases, the J end lost 6 bases, and 9 bases lay between the germline ends. The germline CDR1 and CDR2 sequences are SGHVS and FNYEAQ. The CDR3 nucleotides read TGTGCCAGCACGCGTATGGCCGGGGAGCTGTTTTTT. Residues: CASTRMAGELFF.

This clonotype has a handful of counts. This chain joins TRBV27 and TRBJ1-2, with a possible D match to TRBD1 (5 bases). V lost 2 bases and J lost 2, with 12 bases in between. The CDR3 consists of 15 residues. The germline V gene encodes CDR1 MNHEY and CDR2 SMNVEV (reference sequence). This CDR3 is CASSLRKGLNYGYTF. CDR3 nucleotides: TGTGCCAGCAGTTTACGTAAGGGGCTGAACTATGGCTACACCTTC.

This clonotype has ten or more counts. The gene calls are TRBV18 and TRBJ2-1, with 8 bases identical to TRBD2. V trimming: 5 bases; J trimming: 8 bases; junction bases outside the gene matches: 2. Germline V gene data show CDR1 as KGHSH and CDR2 as LQKENI. This CDR3 region has 12 residues. CDR3 DNA: TGTGCCAGCTCAAGCGGGAGCTATGAGCAGTTCTTC. It yields the protein CASSSGSYEQFF.

This clonotype was seen a few times. The V and J genes are TRBV6-5 and TRBJ1-1; 12 bases line up with TRBD1. V gave up 6 bases and J gave up 4 bases; unmatched junction bases: 9. The CDR3 consists of 16 residues. Germline CDR1 reads MNHEY; CDR2 reads SVGAGI. The CDR3 DNA reads TGTGCCAGCAGGGCCGGGACAGGGGGCGTCGGCACTGAAGCTTTCTTT. Residues: CASRAGTGGVGTEAFF.

The chain carries TRBV7-9 and TRBJ2-7, with a possible D match to TRBD2 (6 bases). Germline V gives CDR1 SEHNR, CDR2 FQNEAQ (reference sequence). This CDR3 is 14 amino acids long. The V end lost 4 bases, the J end lost 0 bases, and 10 bases lay between the germline ends. The CDR3, as DNA: TGTGCCAGCAGCTCCGGGACTCGCTCCTACGAGCAGTACTTC. Its translation is CASSSGTRSYEQYF. The whole variable domain, filled in from reference TRBV7-9 and TRBJ2-7, reads DTGVSQNPRHKITKRGQNVTFRCDPISEHNRLYWYRQTLGQGPEFLTYFQNEAQLEKSRLLSDRFSAERPKGSFSTLEIQRTEQGDSAMYLCASSSGTRSYEQYFGPGTRLTVT.

This clonotype was observed a handful of times. V gene TRBV27 combines with J gene TRBJ1-2; no firm D call. The CDR3 runs 14 residues. V was trimmed by 8 bases and J by 4 bases, leaving 17 bases between them. The germline gives CDR1 MNHEY, CDR2 SMNVEV (reference sequence). CDR3 DNA: TGTGCCAGCGGCGACGGGGAAACTGTCTATGGCTACACCTTC. This encodes CASGDGETVYGYTF.

In nucleotides, the CDR3 is TGTGCCACCAGTGGTCGAGACGCAAGAGGGACAGATACGCAGTATTTT. Protein product: CATSGRDARGTDTQYF. The chain has TRBV24-1 and TRBJ2-3; TRBD2 is a possible D gene (5 bases). Germline V gene data show CDR1 as KGHDR and CDR2 as SFDVKD. Trimming stripped 5 bases from V and 3 bases from J, with 17 bases between. This CDR3 contains 16 residues.

The V gene is TRBV6-6, the J gene TRBJ1-5; D unresolved. Germline V gene data show CDR1 as MNHNY and CDR2 as SVGAGI (reference sequence). The CDR3 is 17 amino acids. With 0 bases removed from V and 2 bases from J, the gap between germline ends came to 14 bases. The CDR3 nucleotides read TGTGCCAGCAGTTACTCTAACACCTTATTGGGCAATCAGCCCCAGCATTTT. Translating gives CASSYSNTLLGNQPQHF.

The chain employs TRBV30 and TRBJ1-5; TRBD1 is a possible D gene (6 bases). The CDR3 extends over 13 amino acids. With 4 bases removed from V and 7 bases from J, the gap between germline ends came to 14 bases. Germline CDR1 GTSNPN, CDR2 SVGIG (reference sequence). Here the CDR3 DNA reads TGTGCCTGGAATTTGCAGGGGTCACAGCCCCAGCATTTT. This sequence encodes CAWNLQGSQPQHF.

This clonotype was counted only a few times. The chain couples TRBV2 to TRBJ2-1; 9 bases fit TRBD2. The CDR3 is made up of 14 amino acids. Germline trimming cut 7 bases from V and 9 bases from J; bases unmatched to any gene: 10. CDR1 SNHLY and CDR2 FYNNEI come from the germline V gene. The CDR3 nucleotides read TGTGCCAGCATAGGCATAGCGGGAGTTCGTGAGCAGTTCTTC. Its translation is CASIGIAGVREQFF.

In its sample, this clonotype was seen a few times. The chain is built from TRBV18 and TRBJ2-5; D ambiguous. The CDR3 runs to 14 residues. The V gene lost 2 bases and the J gene lost 1 base, with 8 bases spanning the gap. Germline assignment: CDR1 KGHSH and CDR2 LQKENI. The CDR3 nucleotides are TGTGCCAGCTCACCAAGTAACAGCCAAGAGACCCAGTACTTC. Protein product: CASSPSNSQETQYF.

The chain carries TRBV20-1 and TRBJ2-6, with D possibly TRBD2 on 6 matching bases. Trimming took 6 bases from V and 1 from J, leaving 10 bases between them. The germline V gene has CDR1 DFQATT and CDR2 SNEGSKA (reference sequence). The CDR3 contains 14 residues. The CDR3 loop is CSANGGSGANVLTF. Here the CDR3 DNA reads TGCAGTGCCAATGGAGGGTCTGGGGCCAACGTCCTGACTTTC.

V is TRBV12-3 or TRBV12-4 and J is TRBJ2-1; TRBD2 agrees at 12 bases. The CDR3 has 20 residues. The trim removed 3 bases at V and 0 bases at J, leaving 12 bases unmatched. The CDR3 nucleotides are TGTGCCAGCAGTTTGAGGGGGGGACTAGCGGGTTTAAGCTCCTACAATGAGCAGTTCTTC. Its protein product is CASSLRGGLAGLSSYNEQFF.

The rearrangement joins TRBV2 to TRBJ2-7, with D perhaps being TRBD1 or TRBD2 (5 bases each). The CDR3 extends over 14 amino acids. Germline V gives CDR1 SNHLY, CDR2 FYNNEI. V lost 7 bases and J lost 6, with 19 bases in between. The CDR3 DNA reads as TGTGCCAGCAAGGACTCAGGCGACAGTATCGAGCAGTACTTC. It codes for CASKDSGDSIEQYF.

This clonotype has just a few counts. This chain connects TRBV12-3 or TRBV12-4 to TRBJ2-7; 10 nucleotides line up with TRBD1. The J segment lost 5 bases and the V segment lost 5 bases, leaving 6 bases of the junction unmatched. The CDR3 loop spans 14 amino acids. The CDR3, as DNA: TGTGCCAGCAGTCCCGGGACAGGGGACGACGAGCAGTACTTC. This gives the protein CASSPGTGDDEQYF.

This clonotype has just a few counts. The J gene is TRBJ2-7, the V gene TRBV20-1; 12 bases are a match to TRBD2. The J segment lost 4 bases and the V segment lost 5 bases, leaving 3 bases of the junction unmatched. The CDR3 length is 13 residues. Germline V gene data show CDR1 as DFQATT and CDR2 as SNEGSKA (reference sequence). This chain's CDR3 is CSAPGTSGYEQYF. The CDR3 nucleotides are TGCAGTGCTCCCGGGACTAGCGGGTACGAGCAGTACTTC.

This rearrangement joins TRBV20-1 to TRBJ2-1; 10 bases match TRBD2. The CDR3 totals 16 residues. Germline CDR1 and CDR2: DFQATT and SNEGSKA (reference sequence). The V segment lost 1 base and the J segment 8 bases; nucleotides outside the gene matches: 11. The CDR3 nucleotides are TGCAGTGCTAGAGTCCCTAGCGGGAGTATTCTCCATGAGCAGTTCTTC. It specifies CSARVPSGSILHEQFF.

This clonotype was detected only a few times. The V call is TRBV6-2 or TRBV6-3, the J call TRBJ2-7; D remains ambiguous. Germline CDR1 MNHEY, CDR2 SVGEGT. The CDR3 consists of 13 residues. V was trimmed by 6 bases and J by 7 bases, leaving 16 bases between them. The CDR3 protein is CASREILVGEQYF. CDR3 bases: TGTGCCAGCAGGGAAATTCTCGTAGGGGAGCAGTACTTC.

This clonotype was detected a few times. V and J are TRBV5-6 and TRBJ2-1; tentatively, D is TRBD1 (6 bases). Germline CDR1 reads SGHDT; CDR2 reads YYEEEE. The CDR3 consists of 16 residues. V shed 4 bases and J shed 3 bases, with 17 bases lying between them. In DNA, the CDR3 is TGTGCCAGCAGCCACGAACAGGGAATTCGCTACAATGAGCAGTTCTTC. Protein: CASSHEQGIRYNEQFF.

There are a few counts of this clonotype. The CDR3 spells CATQAGGATDTQYF. CDR3 coding DNA: TGTGCCACCCAAGCGGGAGGGGCCACAGATACGCAGTATTTT. The chain is built from TRBV6-2 or TRBV6-3 and TRBJ2-3, with 10 positions matching TRBD2. After removal of 10 bases from V and 2 bases from J, the junction contained 6 bases not matched to a gene. Germline V gene lookup returns CDR1 MNHEY and CDR2 SVGEGT. The CDR3 is made up of 14 amino acids.

J is TRBJ2-2 and V is TRBV12-3 or TRBV12-4; 7 bases fit TRBD1. Germline trimming cut 5 bases from V and 0 bases from J; bases unmatched to any gene: 6. The CDR3 runs 16 residues. The CDR3 sequence: CASSQGQFANTGELFF. CDR3 nucleotides: TGTGCCAGCAGTCAGGGACAGTTCGCGAACACCGGGGAGCTGTTTTTT.